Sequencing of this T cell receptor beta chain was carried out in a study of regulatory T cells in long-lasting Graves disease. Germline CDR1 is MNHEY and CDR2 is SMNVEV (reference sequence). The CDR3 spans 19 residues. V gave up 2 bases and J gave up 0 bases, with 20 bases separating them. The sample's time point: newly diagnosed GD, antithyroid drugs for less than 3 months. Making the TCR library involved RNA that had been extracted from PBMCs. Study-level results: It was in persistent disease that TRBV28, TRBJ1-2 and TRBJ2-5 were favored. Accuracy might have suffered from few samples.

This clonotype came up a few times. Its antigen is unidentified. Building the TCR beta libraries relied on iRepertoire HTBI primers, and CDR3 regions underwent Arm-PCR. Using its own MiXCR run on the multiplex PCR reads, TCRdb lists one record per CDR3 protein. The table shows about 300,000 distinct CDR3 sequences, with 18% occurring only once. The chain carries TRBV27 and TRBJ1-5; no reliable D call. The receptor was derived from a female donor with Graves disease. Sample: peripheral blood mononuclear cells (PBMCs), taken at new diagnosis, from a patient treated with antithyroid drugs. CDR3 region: CASSLRSGGNNYSNQPQHF. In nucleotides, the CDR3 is TGTGCCAGCAGTTTACGATCAGGAGGAAATAACTATAGCAATCAGCCCCAGCATTTT.